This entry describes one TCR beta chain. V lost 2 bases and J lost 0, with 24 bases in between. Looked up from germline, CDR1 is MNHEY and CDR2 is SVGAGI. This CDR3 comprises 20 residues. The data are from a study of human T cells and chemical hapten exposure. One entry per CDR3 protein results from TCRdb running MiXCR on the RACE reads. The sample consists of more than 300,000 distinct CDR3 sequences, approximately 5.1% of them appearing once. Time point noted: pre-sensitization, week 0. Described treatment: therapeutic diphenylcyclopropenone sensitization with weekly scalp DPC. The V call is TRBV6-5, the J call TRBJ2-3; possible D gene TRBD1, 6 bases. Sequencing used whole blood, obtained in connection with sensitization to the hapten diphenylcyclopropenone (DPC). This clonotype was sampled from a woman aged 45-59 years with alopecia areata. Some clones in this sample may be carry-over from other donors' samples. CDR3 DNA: TGTGCCAGCAGTTACGGTCCTGGCAGGGGCGCCCCGACTAGCACAGATACGCAGTATTTT. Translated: CASSYGPGRGAPTSTDTQYF.